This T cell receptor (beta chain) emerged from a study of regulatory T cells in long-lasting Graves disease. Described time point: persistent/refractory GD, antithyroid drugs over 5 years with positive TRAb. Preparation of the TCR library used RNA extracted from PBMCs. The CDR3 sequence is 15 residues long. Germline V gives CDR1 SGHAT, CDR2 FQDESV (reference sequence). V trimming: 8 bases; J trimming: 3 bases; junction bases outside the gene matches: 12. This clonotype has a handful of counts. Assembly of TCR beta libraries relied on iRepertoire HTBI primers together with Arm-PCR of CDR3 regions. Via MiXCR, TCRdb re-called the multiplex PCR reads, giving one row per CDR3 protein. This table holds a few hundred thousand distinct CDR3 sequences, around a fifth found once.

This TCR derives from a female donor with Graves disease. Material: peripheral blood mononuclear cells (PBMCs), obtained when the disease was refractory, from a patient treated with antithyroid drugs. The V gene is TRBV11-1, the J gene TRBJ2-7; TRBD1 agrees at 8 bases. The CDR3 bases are TGTGCCAGCCACCTCAGGGGACAGGAAGACTACGAGCAGTACTTC. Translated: CASHLRGQEDYEQYF.